This TCR beta chain comes out of a study of Ad26.COV2.S vaccination and SARS-CoV-2 variants. Overall study context: Among those in the COV1001 Ad26.COV2.S trial arm was the donor. Ad26.COV2.S given intramuscularly, once or twice 56 days apart.

Assay: immunoSEQ multiplex PCR; the TCRdb copy retains only in-frame clones and omits some. The sample yields more than 300,000 clones, about 82% seen once. The treatment here: about 20 received Ad26.COV2.S at low or high dose, single or two shots; about five received placebo; per-sample allocation not given. Day 63 after the first injection of vaccine or placebo was the sampling time. Findings and caveats of the study: It is possible that the TCR breadth and depth analyses underestimated the total T cell responses.

This CDR3 has 15 amino acids. CDR1 and CDR2 from the germline V gene are MGHRA and YSYEKL. The ends lost 9 bases at V and 2 bases at J; junction bases unmatched: 11. This clone was counted a single time. Its target is not known. The TCR originated in a person aged 18 to 59 who received the Ad26.COV2.S COVID-19 vaccine or a placebo. The sequenced sample was peripheral blood, obtained in a trial of Ad26.COV2.S vaccine versus placebo. The chain joins TRBV4-1 to TRBJ2-3; 7 nucleotides align to TRBD1. CDR3 region: CASTSGQAVTDTQYF. Here the CDR3 DNA reads TGCGCCAGTACCAGTGGACAGGCAGTCACAGATACGCAGTATTTT.